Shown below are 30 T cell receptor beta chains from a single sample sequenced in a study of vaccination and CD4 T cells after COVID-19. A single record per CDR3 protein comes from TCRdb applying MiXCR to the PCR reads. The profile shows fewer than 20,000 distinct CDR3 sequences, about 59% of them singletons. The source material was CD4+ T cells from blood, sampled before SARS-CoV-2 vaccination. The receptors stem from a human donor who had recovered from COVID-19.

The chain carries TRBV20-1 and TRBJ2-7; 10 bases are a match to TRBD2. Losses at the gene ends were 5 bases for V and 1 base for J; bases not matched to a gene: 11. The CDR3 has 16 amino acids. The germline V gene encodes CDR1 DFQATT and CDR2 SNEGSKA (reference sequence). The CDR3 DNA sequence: TGCAGTGCTCCCACGGTAGGGACTAGCGTGTCCTACGAGCAGTACTTC. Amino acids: CSAPTVGTSVSYEQYF.

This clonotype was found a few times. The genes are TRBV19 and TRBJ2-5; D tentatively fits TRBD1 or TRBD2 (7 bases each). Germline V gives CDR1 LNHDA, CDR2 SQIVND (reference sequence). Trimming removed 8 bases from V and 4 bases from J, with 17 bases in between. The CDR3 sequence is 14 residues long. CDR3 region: CASRRQGGGETQYF. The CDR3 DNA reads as TGTGCCAGTCGCCGACAGGGAGGGGGAGAGACCCAGTACTTC.

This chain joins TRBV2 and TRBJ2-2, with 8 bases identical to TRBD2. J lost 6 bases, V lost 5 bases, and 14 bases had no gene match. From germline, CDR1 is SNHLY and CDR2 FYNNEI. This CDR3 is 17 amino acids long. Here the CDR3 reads CASSKERAGVGAGELFF. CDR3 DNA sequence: TGTGCCAGCAGTAAAGAGCGAGCGGGAGTTGGCGCCGGGGAGCTGTTTTTT.

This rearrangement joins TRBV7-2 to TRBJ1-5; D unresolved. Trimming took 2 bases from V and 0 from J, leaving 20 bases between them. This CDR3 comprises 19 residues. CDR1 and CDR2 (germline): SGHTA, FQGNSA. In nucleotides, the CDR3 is TGTGCCAGCAGCTTATGGCCCCCCGCGGGTCGAGTTAGCAATCAGCCCCAGCATTTT. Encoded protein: CASSLWPPAGRVSNQPQHF.

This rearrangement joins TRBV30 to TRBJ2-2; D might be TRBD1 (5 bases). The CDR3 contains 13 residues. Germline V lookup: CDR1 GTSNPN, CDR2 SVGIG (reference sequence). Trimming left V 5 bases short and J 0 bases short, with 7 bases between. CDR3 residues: CAWGQTNTGELFF. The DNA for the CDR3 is TGTGCCTGGGGACAAACGAACACCGGGGAGCTGTTTTTT.

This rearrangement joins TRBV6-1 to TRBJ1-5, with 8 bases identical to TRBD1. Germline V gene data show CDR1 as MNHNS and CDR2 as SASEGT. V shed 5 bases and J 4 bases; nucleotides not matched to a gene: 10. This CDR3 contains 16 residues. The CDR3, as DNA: TGTGCCAGCAGTCCTTCCGACAGGGGACCAAATCAGCCCCAGCATTTT. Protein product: CASSPSDRGPNQPQHF.

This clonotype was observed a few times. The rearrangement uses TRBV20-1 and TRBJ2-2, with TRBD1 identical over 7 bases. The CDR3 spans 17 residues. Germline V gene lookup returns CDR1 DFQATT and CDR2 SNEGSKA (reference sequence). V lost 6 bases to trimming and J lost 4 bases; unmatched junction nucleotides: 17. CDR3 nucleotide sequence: TGCAGTGCGTATAGGAAACAGGGGTCAATTATCACCGGGGAGCTGTTTTTT. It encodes CSAYRKQGSIITGELFF.

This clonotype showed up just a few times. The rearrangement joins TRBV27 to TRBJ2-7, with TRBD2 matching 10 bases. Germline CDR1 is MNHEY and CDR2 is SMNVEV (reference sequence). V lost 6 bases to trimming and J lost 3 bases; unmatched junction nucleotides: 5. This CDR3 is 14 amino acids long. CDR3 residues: CASSSSGSRYEQYF. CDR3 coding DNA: TGTGCCAGCAGCTCTAGCGGGAGTCGCTACGAGCAGTACTTC.

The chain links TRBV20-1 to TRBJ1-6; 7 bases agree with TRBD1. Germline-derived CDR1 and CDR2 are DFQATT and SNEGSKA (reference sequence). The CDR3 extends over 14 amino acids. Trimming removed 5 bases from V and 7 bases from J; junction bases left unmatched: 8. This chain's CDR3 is CSAPLQGLNSPLHF. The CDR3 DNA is TGCAGTGCTCCACTACAGGGGTTGAATTCACCCCTCCACTTT.

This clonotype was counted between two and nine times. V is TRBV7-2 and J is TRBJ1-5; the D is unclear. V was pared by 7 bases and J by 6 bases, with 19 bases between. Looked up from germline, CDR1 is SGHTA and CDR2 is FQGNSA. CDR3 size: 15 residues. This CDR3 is CASTRGLYDGQPQHF. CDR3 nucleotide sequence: TGTGCCAGCACACGTGGGTTATACGACGGTCAGCCCCAGCATTTT. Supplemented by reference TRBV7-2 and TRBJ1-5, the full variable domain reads GAGVSQSPSNKVTEKGKDVELRCDPISGHTALYWYRQSLGQGLEFLIYFQGNSAPDKSGLPSDRFSAERTGGSVSTLTIQRTQQEDSAVYLCASTRGLYDGQPQHFGDGTRLSIL.

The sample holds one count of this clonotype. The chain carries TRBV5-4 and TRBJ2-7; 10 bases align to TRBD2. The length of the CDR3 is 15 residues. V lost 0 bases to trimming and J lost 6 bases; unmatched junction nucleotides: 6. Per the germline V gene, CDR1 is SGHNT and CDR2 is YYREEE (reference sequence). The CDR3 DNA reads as TGTGCCAGCAGCTTGGTTTCTAGCGGGAGAGGCGAGCAGTACTTC. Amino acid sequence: CASSLVSSGRGEQYF.

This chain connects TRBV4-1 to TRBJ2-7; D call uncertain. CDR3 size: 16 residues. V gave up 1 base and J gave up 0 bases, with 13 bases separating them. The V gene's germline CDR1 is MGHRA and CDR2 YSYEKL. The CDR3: CASSQGAQLNSYEQYF. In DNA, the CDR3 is TGCGCCAGCAGCCAAGGCGCCCAACTAAACTCCTACGAGCAGTACTTC.

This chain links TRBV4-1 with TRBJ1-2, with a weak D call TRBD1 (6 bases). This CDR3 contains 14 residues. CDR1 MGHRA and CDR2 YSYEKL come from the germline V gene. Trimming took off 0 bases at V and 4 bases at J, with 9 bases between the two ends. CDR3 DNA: TGCGCCAGCAGCCAAGATGTACAGGGCTATGGCTACACCTTC. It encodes CASSQDVQGYGYTF.

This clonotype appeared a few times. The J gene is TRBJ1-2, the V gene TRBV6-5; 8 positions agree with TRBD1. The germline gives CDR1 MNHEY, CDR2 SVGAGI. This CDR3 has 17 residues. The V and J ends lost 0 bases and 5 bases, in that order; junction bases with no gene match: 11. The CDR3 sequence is CASSYSIGTGGNYGYTF. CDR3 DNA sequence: TGTGCCAGCAGTTACTCGATTGGGACAGGTGGAAATTATGGCTACACCTTC.

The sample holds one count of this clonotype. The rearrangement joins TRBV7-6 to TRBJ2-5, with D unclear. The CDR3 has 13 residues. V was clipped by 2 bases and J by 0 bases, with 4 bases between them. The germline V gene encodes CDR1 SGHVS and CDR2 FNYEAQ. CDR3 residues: CASSLSYQETQYF. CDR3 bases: TGTGCCAGCAGCTTAAGCTACCAAGAGACCCAGTACTTC.

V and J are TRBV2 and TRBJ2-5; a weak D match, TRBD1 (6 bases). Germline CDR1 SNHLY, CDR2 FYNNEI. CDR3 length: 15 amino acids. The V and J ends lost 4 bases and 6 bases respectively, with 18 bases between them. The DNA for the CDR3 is TGTGCCAGCAGTGTAAGGCAGGGGCAAGGGAAGACCCAGTACTTC. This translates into CASSVRQGQGKTQYF.

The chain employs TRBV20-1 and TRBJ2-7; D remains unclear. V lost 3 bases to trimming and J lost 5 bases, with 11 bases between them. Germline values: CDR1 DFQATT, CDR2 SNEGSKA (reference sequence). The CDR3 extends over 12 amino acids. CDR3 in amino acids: CSARARMNEQYF. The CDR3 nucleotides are TGCAGTGCTAGGGCTAGAATGAACGAGCAGTACTTC.

The CDR3 spells CSAAGTGDPGLAGGRSYEQYF. Written as DNA, the CDR3 is TGCAGTGCCGCCGGGACAGGGGACCCGGGACTAGCGGGAGGACGCTCCTACGAGCAGTACTTC. The chain is built from TRBV20-1 and TRBJ2-7; 15 positions match TRBD2. The CDR3 is made up of 21 amino acids. Trimming cost V 6 bases and J 0 bases; bases outside gene matches: 21. Germline loops: CDR1 DFQATT, CDR2 SNEGSKA (reference sequence).

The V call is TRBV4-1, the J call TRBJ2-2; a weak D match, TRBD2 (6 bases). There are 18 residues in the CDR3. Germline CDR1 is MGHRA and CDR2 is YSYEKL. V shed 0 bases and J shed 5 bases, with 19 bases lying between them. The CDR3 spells CASSQDDSGRKWTGELFF. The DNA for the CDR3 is TGCGCCAGCAGCCAAGACGATAGCGGAAGAAAGTGGACCGGGGAGCTGTTTTTT.

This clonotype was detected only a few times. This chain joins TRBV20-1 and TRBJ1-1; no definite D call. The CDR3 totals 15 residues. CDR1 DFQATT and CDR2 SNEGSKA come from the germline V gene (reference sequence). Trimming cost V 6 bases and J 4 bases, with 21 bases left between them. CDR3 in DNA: TGCAGTGCCCCCAATCCGGACTGGAGGTCCACTGAAGCTTTCTTT. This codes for CSAPNPDWRSTEAFF.

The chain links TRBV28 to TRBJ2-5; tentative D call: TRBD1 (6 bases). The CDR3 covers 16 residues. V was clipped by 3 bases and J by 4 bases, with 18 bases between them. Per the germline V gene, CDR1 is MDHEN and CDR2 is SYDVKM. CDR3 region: CASSFRGRFRTETQYF. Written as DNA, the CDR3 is TGTGCCAGCAGTTTCAGGGGTAGGTTCAGGACAGAGACCCAGTACTTC.

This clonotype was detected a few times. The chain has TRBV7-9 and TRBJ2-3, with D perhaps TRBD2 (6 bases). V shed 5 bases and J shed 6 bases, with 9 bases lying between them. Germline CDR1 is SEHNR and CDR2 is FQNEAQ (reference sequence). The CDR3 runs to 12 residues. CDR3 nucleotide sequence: TGTGCCAGCAGCCGGGACTTGGATACGCAGTATTTT. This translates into CASSRDLDTQYF. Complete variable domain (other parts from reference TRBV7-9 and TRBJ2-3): DTGVSQNPRHKITKRGQNVTFRCDPISEHNRLYWYRQTLGQGPEFLTYFQNEAQLEKSRLLSDRFSAERPKGSFSTLEIQRTEQGDSAMYLCASSRDLDTQYFGPGTRLTVL.

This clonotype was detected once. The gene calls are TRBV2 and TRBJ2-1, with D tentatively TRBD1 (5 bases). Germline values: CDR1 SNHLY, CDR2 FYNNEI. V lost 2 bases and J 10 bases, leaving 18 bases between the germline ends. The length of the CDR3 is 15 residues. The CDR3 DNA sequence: TGTGCCAGCAGTGAACTCCTAGGGGTAGTCGGGGAGCAGTTCTTC. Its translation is CASSELLGVVGEQFF.

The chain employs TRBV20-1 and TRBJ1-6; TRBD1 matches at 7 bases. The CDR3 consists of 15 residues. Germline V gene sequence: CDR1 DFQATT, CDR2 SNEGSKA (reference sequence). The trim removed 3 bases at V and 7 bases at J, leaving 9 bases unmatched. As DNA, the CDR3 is TGCAGTGCTAGGAATACAGGGGCTTGGAATTCACCCCTCCACTTT. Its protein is CSARNTGAWNSPLHF.

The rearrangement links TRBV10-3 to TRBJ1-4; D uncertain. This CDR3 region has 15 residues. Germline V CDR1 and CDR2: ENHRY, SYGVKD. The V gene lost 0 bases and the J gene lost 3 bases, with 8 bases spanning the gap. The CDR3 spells CAISESRQSNEKLFF. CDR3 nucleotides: TGTGCCATCAGTGAGTCGAGGCAGTCTAATGAAAAACTGTTTTTT.

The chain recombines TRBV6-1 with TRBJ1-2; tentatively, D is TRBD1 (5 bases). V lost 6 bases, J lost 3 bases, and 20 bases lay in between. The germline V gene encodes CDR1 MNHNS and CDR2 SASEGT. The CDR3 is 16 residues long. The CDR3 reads CASRNRWRVMDYGYTF. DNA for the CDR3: TGTGCCAGCAGGAACAGGTGGCGCGTAATGGACTATGGCTACACCTTC.

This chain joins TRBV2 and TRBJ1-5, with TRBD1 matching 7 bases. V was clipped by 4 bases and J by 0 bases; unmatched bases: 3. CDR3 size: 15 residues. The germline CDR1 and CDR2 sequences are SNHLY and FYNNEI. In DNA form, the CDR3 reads TGTGCCAGCAGTGCAGGGGGGTATAGCAATCAGCCCCAGCATTTT. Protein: CASSAGGYSNQPQHF.

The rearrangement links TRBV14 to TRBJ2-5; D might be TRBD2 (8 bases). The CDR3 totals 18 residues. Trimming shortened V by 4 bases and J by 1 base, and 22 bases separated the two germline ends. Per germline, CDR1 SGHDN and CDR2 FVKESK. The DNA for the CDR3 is TGTGCCAGCAGCCCGCTGGACAGGTTGACTAGCGTCCAAGAGACCCAGTACTTC. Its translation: CASSPLDRLTSVQETQYF.

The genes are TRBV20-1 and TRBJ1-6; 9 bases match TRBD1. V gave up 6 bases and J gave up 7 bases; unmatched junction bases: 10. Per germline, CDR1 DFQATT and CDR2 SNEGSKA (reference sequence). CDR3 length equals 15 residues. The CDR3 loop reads CSAPGDRGSNSPLHF. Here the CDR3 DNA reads TGCAGTGCCCCCGGTGACAGGGGGTCGAATTCACCCCTCCACTTT.

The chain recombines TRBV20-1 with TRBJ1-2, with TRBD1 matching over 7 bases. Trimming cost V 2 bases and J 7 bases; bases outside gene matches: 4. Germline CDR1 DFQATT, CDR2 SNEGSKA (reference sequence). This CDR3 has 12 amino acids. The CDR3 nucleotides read TGCAGTGCTAGACTCCAGGGGGGTGGCTACACCTTC. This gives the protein CSARLQGGGYTF.